This record concerns one T cell receptor beta chain sequence. In germline, CDR1 is SGHTA, CDR2 FQGTGA. The CDR3 is made up of 13 amino acids. V shed 5 bases and J shed 6 bases, with 8 bases lying between them. The sample comes from a study of blood T cell repertoires in COVID-19. Measured with immunoSEQ multiplex PCR; TCRdb has only the in-frame clones, and not every one. The table shows about 120,000 clones, with approximately 90% occurring only once. The chain links TRBV7-3 to TRBJ1-6; maybe TRBD1 (5 bases). Sequencing input: peripheral blood. The origin of this receptor is a man aged 40-50 years with acute or convalescent COVID-19. The CDR3 region has the DNA TGTGCCAGCAGCGCGGACACTAATTCACCCCTCCACTTT. It codes for CASSADTNSPLHF.